The rows below give T cell receptor beta chains drawn from one sample of a study of metastatic and nonmetastatic thyroid tumors. TCRdb called clones again from the PCR reads with MiXCR. The sample includes approximately 70,000 clones, roughly 4.1% of them seen just once. What was sequenced was blood. These receptors came from a female donor with papillary thyroid cancer or a benign thyroid nodule (not recorded which). Some clones in this sample may be carry-over from other donors' samples. The CDR3 runs from the conserved cysteine through the conserved F or W. D genes are given only for firm matches.

>TRBV28|NA
CASSLRREAFF
>TRBV20-1|TRBD2
CSAREMTSGSGYEQYF
>TRBV6-4|TRBD2
CASSGGTSGSDEQFF
>TRBV7-3|TRBD2
CASSSSGGAYNEQFF
>TRBV6-1|TRBD2
CASKRETGELFF
>TRBV7-8|TRBD1
CASSPTGLVQPQHF
>TRBV20-1|NA
CSASPGLGETQYF
>TRBV27|NA
CASRTRGGLTTYEQYF
>TRBV5-5|NA
CASSNTASSGANVLTF
>TRBV5-1|NA
CASSPERPSTDTQYF
>TRBV9|TRBD2
CASSVDSGSPYEQYF
>TRBV4-2|TRBD1
CASSLTNRGEETQYF
>TRBV6-1|NA
CASSPQEDYGYTF
>TRBV6-1|NA
CASSERSGAGHGYTF
>TRBV20-1|TRBD2
CSASRMYSGRARTCELFF
>TRBV7-3|NA
CASSLGTRGGETQYF
>TRBV5-1|NA
CASSLREVWYNEQFF
>TRBV6-1|TRBD1
CASSEGGQNNEQFF
>TRBV12-3/TRBV12-4|NA
CASSSDGWPGEQFF
>TRBV12-3/TRBV12-4|NA
CANRSEQGSNQPQHF
>TRBV12-3/TRBV12-4|NA
CASRGLGVATSEQFF
>TRBV27|TRBD1
CASSWSQGYYGYTF
>TRBV4-1|NA
CASSRSEGLYEQYF
>TRBV11-1|NA
CAGSLRGSYEQYF
>TRBV20-1|NA
CSAPDGSYEQYF
>TRBV10-1|NA
CASSQTGGNTEAFF
>TRBV11-3|NA
CASSLGGMSTEAFF
>TRBV15|NA
CATSARSGEQFF
>TRBV20-1|NA
CSACDGPDPANEQFF
>TRBV6-1|NA
CASSEVGESTEAFF
>TRBV27|TRBD2
CASSPLAGGSNEQFF
>TRBV6-1|TRBD2
CASRPTPKRTSVIFSLGQYF
>TRBV10-3|NA
CAIAQGSDTQYF
>TRBV20-1|TRBD2
CSARDARGGEQFF
>TRBV7-2|TRBD1
CASSSTPGQGTYGYAF
>TRBV9|TRBD1
CARSIGQGGGEKLFF
>TRBV10-1|NA
CASSESQRKRSTDTQYF
>TRBV19|NA
CASSIVLPGAVDYEQYF
>TRBV18|NA
CASSPGTQTYEQYF
>TRBV6-6|NA
CASSYAPDRDEQFF
>TRBV15|NA
CATSTRDIPNQPQHF
>TRBV11-3|NA
CASSSRDSLYSNQPQHF
>TRBV10-2|NA
CASSEGRRDTQYF
>TRBV5-1|TRBD2
CASSLGGRGDTQYF
>TRBV28|NA
CASSLTRANNSPLHF
>TRBV12-3/TRBV12-4|NA
CSISLSKGRGYEQYF
>TRBV12-3/TRBV12-4|NA
CASSPLPGLAKNIQYF
>TRBV6-1|NA
CASRVLVNTICF
>TRBV11-2|NA
CASSLDRADYNEQFF
>TRBV7-3|NA
CASSSGAHSYGYTF
>TRBV6-1|NA
CASSEWAYTEAFF
>TRBV29-1|NA
CSVDSEGRAFF
>TRBV2|TRBD1
CASSEGQGGIRYGYTF
>TRBV11-2|NA
CASSLDRDDSYEQYF
>TRBV10-3|TRBD2
CAIRVPRGSGISGANVLTF
>TRBV2|NA
CASSVSSGANVLTF
>TRBV19|NA
CASSIGLGAEAFF
>TRBV24-1|NA
CATSDGGGHKGNQPQHF
>TRBV27|NA
CASSLGRTDTQYF
>TRBV20-1|NA
CSARASGVGYEQYF